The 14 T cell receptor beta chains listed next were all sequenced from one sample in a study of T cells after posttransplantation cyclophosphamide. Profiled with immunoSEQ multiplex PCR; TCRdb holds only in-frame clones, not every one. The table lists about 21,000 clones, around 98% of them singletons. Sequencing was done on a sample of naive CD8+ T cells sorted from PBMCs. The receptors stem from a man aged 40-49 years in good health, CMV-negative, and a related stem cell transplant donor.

CDR3 protein: CASSPILSAYEQYF. CDR3 DNA sequence: TGTGCCAGTAGTCCCATTTTATCGGCCTACGAGCAGTACTTC. The V gene is TRBV19, the J gene TRBJ2-7; D call uncertain. The germline V gene has CDR1 LNHDA and CDR2 SQIVND (reference sequence). Trimming took off 5 bases at V and 2 bases at J, with 13 bases between the two ends. The CDR3 length is 14 residues.

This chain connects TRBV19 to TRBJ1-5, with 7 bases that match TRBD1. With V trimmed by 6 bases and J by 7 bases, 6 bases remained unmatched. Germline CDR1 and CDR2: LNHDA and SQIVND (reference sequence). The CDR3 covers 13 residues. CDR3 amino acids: CASRRQGGQPQHF. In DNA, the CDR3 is TGTGCCAGTAGGAGACAGGGCGGCCAGCCCCAGCATTTT.

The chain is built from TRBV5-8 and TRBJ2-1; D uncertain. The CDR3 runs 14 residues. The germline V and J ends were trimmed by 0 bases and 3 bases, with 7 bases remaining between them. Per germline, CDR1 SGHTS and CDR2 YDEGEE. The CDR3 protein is CASSLDLYYNEQFF. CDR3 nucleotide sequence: TGTGCCAGCAGCTTGGATCTTTACTACAATGAGCAGTTCTTC. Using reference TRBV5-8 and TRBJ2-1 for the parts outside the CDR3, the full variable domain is EAGVTQSPTHLIKTRGQQATLRCSPISGHTSVYWYQQALGLGLQFLLWYDEGEERNRGNFPPRFSGRQFPNYSSELNVNALELEDSALYLCASSLDLYYNEQFFGPGTRLTVL.

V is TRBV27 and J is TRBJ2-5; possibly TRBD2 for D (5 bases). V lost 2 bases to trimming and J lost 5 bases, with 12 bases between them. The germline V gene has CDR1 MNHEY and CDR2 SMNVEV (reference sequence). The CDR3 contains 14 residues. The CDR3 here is CASSLTRIGETQYF. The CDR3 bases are TGTGCCAGCAGTTTAACTAGAATTGGGGAGACCCAGTACTTC.

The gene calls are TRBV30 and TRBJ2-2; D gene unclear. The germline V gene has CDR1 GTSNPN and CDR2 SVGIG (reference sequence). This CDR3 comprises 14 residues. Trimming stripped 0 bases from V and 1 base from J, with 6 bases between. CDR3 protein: CAWSVQQNTGELFF. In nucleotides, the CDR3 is TGTGCCTGGAGTGTACAACAGAACACCGGGGAGCTGTTTTTT.

The DNA of the CDR3 is TGTGCCTGGAACGTTCTAGCGGGATTCGAGACCCAGTACTTC. Translation: CAWNVLAGFETQYF. The rearrangement joins TRBV30 to TRBJ2-5, with TRBD2 identical over 9 bases. After removal of 4 bases from V and 5 bases from J, the junction contained 8 bases not matched to a gene. Looked up from germline, CDR1 is GTSNPN and CDR2 is SVGIG (reference sequence). This CDR3 has 14 amino acids. Filled out from reference TRBV30 and TRBJ2-5, the complete variable domain reads SQTIHQWPATLVQPVGSPLSLECTVEGTSNPNLYWYRQAAGRGLQLLFYSVGIGQISSEVPQNLSASRPQDRQFILSSKKLLLSDSGFYLCAWNVLAGFETQYFGPGTRLLVL.

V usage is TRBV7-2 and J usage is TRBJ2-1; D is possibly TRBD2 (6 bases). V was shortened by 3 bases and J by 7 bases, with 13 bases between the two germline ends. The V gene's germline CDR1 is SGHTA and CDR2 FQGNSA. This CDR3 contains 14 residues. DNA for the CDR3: TGTGCCAGCAGCTTGGGGGGTAGTGGGAATGAGCAGTTCTTC. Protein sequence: CASSLGGSGNEQFF.

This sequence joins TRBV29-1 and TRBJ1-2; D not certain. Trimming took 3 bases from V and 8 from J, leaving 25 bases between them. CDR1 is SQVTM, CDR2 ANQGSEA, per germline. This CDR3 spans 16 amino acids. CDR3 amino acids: CSVDSMAAEGGKGYTF. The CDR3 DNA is TGCAGCGTTGATAGCATGGCAGCCGAGGGTGGGAAGGGCTACACCTTC. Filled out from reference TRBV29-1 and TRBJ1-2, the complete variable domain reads SAVISQKPSRDICQRGTSLTIQCQVDSQVTMMFWYRQQPGQSLTLIATANQGSEATYESGFVIDKFPISRPNLTFSTLTVSNMSPEDSSIYLCSVDSMAAEGGKGYTFGSGTRLTVV.

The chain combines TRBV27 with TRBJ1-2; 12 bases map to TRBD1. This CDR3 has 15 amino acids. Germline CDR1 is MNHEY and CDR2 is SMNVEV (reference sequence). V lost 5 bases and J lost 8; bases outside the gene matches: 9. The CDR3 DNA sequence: TGTGCCAGCAGTCTACTCGGGACAGGGGGCGGAGGCTACACCTTC. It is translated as CASSLLGTGGGGYTF.

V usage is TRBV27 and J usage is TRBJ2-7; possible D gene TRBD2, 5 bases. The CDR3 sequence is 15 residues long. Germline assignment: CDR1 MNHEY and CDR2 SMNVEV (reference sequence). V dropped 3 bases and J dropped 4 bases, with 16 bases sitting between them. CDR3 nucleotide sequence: TGTGCCAGCAGTTTTATGGACGGTGGAGGATACGAGCAGTACTTC. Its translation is CASSFMDGGGYEQYF.

The CDR3 protein is CAREEGFSGNTIYF. CDR3 DNA sequence: TGTGCCAGAGAGGAGGGATTCTCTGGAAACACCATATATTTT. J is TRBJ1-3 and V is TRBV2, with D unclear. V was pared by 9 bases and J by 0 bases, with 12 bases between. The CDR3 is made up of 14 amino acids. Germline-derived CDR1 and CDR2 are SNHLY and FYNNEI.

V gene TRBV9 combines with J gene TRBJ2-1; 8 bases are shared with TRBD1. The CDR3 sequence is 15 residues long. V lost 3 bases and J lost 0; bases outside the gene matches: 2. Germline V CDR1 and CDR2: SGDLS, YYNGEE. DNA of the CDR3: TGTGCCAGCAGCGAGACAGGGGTCTCCTACAATGAGCAGTTCTTC. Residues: CASSETGVSYNEQFF.

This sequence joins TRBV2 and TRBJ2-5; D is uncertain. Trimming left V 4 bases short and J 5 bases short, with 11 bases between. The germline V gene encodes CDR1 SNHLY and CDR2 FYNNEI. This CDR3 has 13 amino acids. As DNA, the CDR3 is TGTGCCAGCAGTGGCCCCGCCGGGGAGACCCAGTACTTC. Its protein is CASSGPAGETQYF.

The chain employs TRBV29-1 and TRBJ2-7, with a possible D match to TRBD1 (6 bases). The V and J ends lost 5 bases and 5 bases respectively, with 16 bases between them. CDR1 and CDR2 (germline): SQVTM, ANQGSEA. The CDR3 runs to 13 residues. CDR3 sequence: CSVIYRAPDEQYF. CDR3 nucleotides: TGCAGCGTTATCTACAGGGCGCCGGACGAGCAGTACTTC.